Below are 20 T cell receptor beta chains sequenced from a single sample in a study of early stage breast cancer tumors. TCRdb's table, derived via immunoSEQ multiplex PCR, lists solely in-frame clones and lacks some. Of roughly 57,000 clones in the sample, approximately 90% were seen once. Sequenced: blood. The origin of the receptors is a person aged 70 to 80 with breast cancer.

The CDR3 region is CASSPTTAGGELFF. The CDR3 DNA is TGTGCCAGCAGCCCAACGACAGCCGGCGGGGAGCTGTTTTTT. The chain is built from TRBV7-9 and TRBJ2-2, with D perhaps TRBD1 (5 bases). Looked up from germline, CDR1 is SEHNR and CDR2 is FQNEAQ (reference sequence). The V and J ends lost 5 bases and 7 bases respectively, with 14 bases between them. The CDR3 has 14 amino acids.

The chain joins TRBV25-1 to TRBJ2-2; maybe TRBD1 (5 bases). From germline, CDR1 is MGHDK and CDR2 SYGVNS. V lost 2 bases and J 7 bases, leaving 11 bases between the germline ends. The CDR3 extends over 14 amino acids. This chain's CDR3 is CASSEPGKDGELFF. CDR3 DNA sequence: TGTGCCAGCAGTGAACCAGGGAAGGACGGGGAGCTGTTTTTT. The whole variable domain, filled in from reference TRBV25-1 and TRBJ2-2, reads EADIYQTPRYLVIGTGKKITLECSQTMGHDKMYWYQQDPGMELHLIHYSYGVNSTEKGDLSSESTVSRIRTEHFPLTLESARPSHTSQYLCASSEPGKDGELFFGEGSRLTVL.

The rearrangement joins TRBV6-5 to TRBJ2-7; the D gene is possibly TRBD2 (6 bases). The V end was cut by 7 bases, the J end by 1 base, with 11 bases between. Germline lookup yields CDR1 MNHEY and CDR2 SVGAGI. The CDR3 runs to 13 residues. The CDR3 is CASTNRGSYEQYF. The DNA of the CDR3 is TGTGCCAGCACCAACCGGGGGTCCTACGAGCAGTACTTC.

The rearrangement joins TRBV6-1 to TRBJ2-7, with a tentative D call TRBD1 (5 bases). The CDR3 sequence is 12 residues long. V was clipped by 6 bases and J by 7 bases, with 13 bases between them. The germline CDR1 and CDR2 sequences are MNHNS and SASEGT. The CDR3 spells CASSQDSKEQYF. CDR3 coding DNA: TGTGCCAGCAGCCAAGACAGTAAGGAGCAGTACTTC.

The chain links TRBV28 to TRBJ2-1, with 11 nucleotides matching TRBD2. The CDR3 is 19 amino acids. Germline CDR1 MDHEN, CDR2 SYDVKM. After removal of 7 bases from V and 3 bases from J, the junction contained 17 bases not matched to a gene. CDR3 bases: TGTGCCAGCATCGGAGCGGGGACTAGCGGAATCTATAACTACAATGAGCAGTTCTTC. Translation gives CASIGAGTSGIYNYNEQFF.

Here the CDR3 reads CAWSVFGGGTDTQYF. The DNA for the CDR3 is TGTGCCTGGAGTGTTTTCGGGGGAGGGACAGATACGCAGTATTTT. J is TRBJ2-3 and V is TRBV30; 7 bases align to TRBD2. Germline V gene lookup returns CDR1 GTSNPN and CDR2 SVGIG (reference sequence). CDR3 length: 15 residues. V was clipped by 0 bases and J by 3 bases; unmatched bases: 6.

The rearrangement links TRBV5-4 to TRBJ2-1; D may be TRBD2 (7 bases). Per the germline V gene, CDR1 is SGHNT and CDR2 is YYREEE (reference sequence). The CDR3 is 14 amino acids. Trimming took off 1 base at V and 10 bases at J, with 15 bases between the two ends. The chain's CDR3 is CASSLFLTGGEQFF. The DNA for the CDR3 is TGTGCCAGCAGCTTGTTCCTCACGGGGGGCGAGCAGTTCTTC.

The chain recombines TRBV6-6 with TRBJ1-2, with a tentative D call TRBD1 (6 bases). The CDR3 has 15 residues. V was cut by 0 bases and J by 0 bases, with 8 bases left in between. Looked up from germline, CDR1 is MNHNY and CDR2 is SVGAGI (reference sequence). The CDR3: CASSYSGQTNYGYTF. CDR3 coding DNA: TGTGCCAGCAGTTACTCGGGACAAACTAACTATGGCTACACCTTC.

The gene calls are TRBV18 and TRBJ1-1; 8 bases align to TRBD1. J lost 4 bases, V lost 2 bases, and 12 bases had no gene match. The CDR3 has 17 amino acids. Germline V CDR1 and CDR2: KGHSH, LQKENI. CDR3 region: CASSPFDRGYAGTEAFF. DNA of the CDR3: TGTGCCAGCTCACCATTTGACAGGGGCTACGCGGGCACTGAAGCTTTCTTT.

The gene calls are TRBV9 and TRBJ1-3; a weak D match, TRBD1 (5 bases). CDR1 is SGDLS, CDR2 YYNGEE, per germline. This CDR3 is built from 12 residues. Trimming shortened V by 10 bases and J by 3 bases, and 11 bases separated the two germline ends. The CDR3 is CARGVCGNTIYF. The CDR3 DNA sequence: TGTGCCCGGGGGGTCTGTGGAAACACCATATATTTT.

The chain employs TRBV7-3 and TRBJ2-1; 12 nucleotides agree with TRBD2. V lost 5 bases and J lost 8; bases outside the gene matches: 7. CDR3 size: 15 residues. CDR1 SGHTA and CDR2 FQGTGA come from the germline V gene. The CDR3: CASSRTSGRRHEQFF. For the CDR3, the DNA is TGTGCCAGCAGCCGCACTAGCGGGAGGAGGCATGAGCAGTTCTTC.

The V call is TRBV10-2, the J call TRBJ2-5; D is perhaps TRBD2 (5 bases). Germline CDR1 reads WSHSY; CDR2 reads SAAADI. The CDR3 is made up of 12 amino acids. Trimming left V 7 bases short and J 4 bases short, with 10 bases between. The CDR3 DNA is TGCGCCAGCACTAAGGCGGGAGAGACCCAGTACTTC. Translation: CASTKAGETQYF.

The chain combines TRBV11-2 with TRBJ2-2; D may be TRBD1 (5 bases). The CDR3 loop spans 16 amino acids. The germline gives CDR1 SGHAT, CDR2 FQNNGV. V was clipped by 2 bases and J by 2 bases, with 12 bases between them. CDR3 sequence: CASSLLGRANTGELFF. DNA for the CDR3: TGTGCCAGCAGCTTACTAGGCAGGGCAAACACCGGGGAGCTGTTTTTT.

The V call is TRBV7-2, the J call TRBJ2-1; D perhaps matches TRBD2 (5 bases). CDR1 and CDR2 (germline): SGHTA, FQGNSA. V was shortened by 5 bases and J by 8 bases, with 13 bases between the two germline ends. The CDR3 loop spans 13 amino acids. Written as DNA, the CDR3 is TGTGCCAGCAGCCCCCGGCGGGCAGATGAGCAGTTCTTC. This translates into CASSPRRADEQFF.

This clone was counted only a few times. The chain recombines TRBV6-5 with TRBJ1-2, with a weak D call TRBD1 (6 bases). The CDR3 has 14 amino acids. Germline values: CDR1 MNHEY, CDR2 SVGAGI. The germline V and J ends were trimmed by 0 bases and 4 bases, with 9 bases remaining between them. The CDR3 DNA reads as TGTGCCAGCAGTTACTCCATGGACAGCTATGGCTACACCTTC. It specifies CASSYSMDSYGYTF.

This sequence joins TRBV30 and TRBJ2-7; 9 positions agree with TRBD1. This CDR3 has 13 residues. Trimming took 4 bases from V and 3 from J; bases not matched to a gene: 4. In germline, CDR1 is GTSNPN, CDR2 SVGIG (reference sequence). CDR3 sequence (DNA): TGTGCCTGGACCGGGACAGGGCTCTACGAGCAGTACTTC. Translation: CAWTGTGLYEQYF.

The chain recombines TRBV5-1 with TRBJ2-7, with D perhaps TRBD2 (7 bases). CDR1 and CDR2 from the germline V gene are SGHRS and YFSETQ. This CDR3 region has 17 residues. V lost 0 bases and J 2 bases, leaving 18 bases between the germline ends. The DNA for the CDR3 is TGCGCCAGCAGCTTGGGTGTTCAAGGCGGGGGCGCCTACGAGCAGTACTTC. It is translated as CASSLGVQGGGAYEQYF. Together with reference TRBV5-1 and TRBJ2-7, the CDR3 gives the full variable domain: KAGVTQTPRYLIKTRGQQVTLSCSPISGHRSVSWYQQTPGQGLQFLFEYFSETQRNKGNFPGRFSGRQFSNSRSEMNVSTLELGDSALYLCASSLGVQGGGAYEQYFGPGTRLTVT.

The CDR3 DNA reads as TGTGCCGTACAGCCGCCTAATCAGCCCCAGCATTTT. Residues: CAVQPPNQPQHF. V gene TRBV28 combines with J gene TRBJ1-5; D gene unclear. Germline CDR1 MDHEN, CDR2 SYDVKM. The CDR3 runs 12 residues. V lost 11 bases, J lost 4 bases, and 12 bases lay in between.

V usage is TRBV19 and J usage is TRBJ1-2; a possible D gene is TRBD1 (6 bases). V lost 5 bases and J lost 5, with 21 bases in between. There are 16 residues in the CDR3. In germline, CDR1 is LNHDA, CDR2 SQIVND (reference sequence). The CDR3 sequence: CASSVTGRGALYGYTF. In DNA form, the CDR3 reads TGTGCCAGTAGTGTTACAGGGCGAGGGGCTCTTTATGGCTACACCTTC.

V is TRBV6-1 and J is TRBJ2-3, with 7 positions matching TRBD1. The CDR3 is 15 residues long. Germline V gene lookup returns CDR1 MNHNS and CDR2 SASEGT. Unmatched junction bases numbered 5, after V lost 3 bases and J lost 2 bases. This CDR3 is CASSEGQHFTDTQYF. CDR3 coding DNA: TGTGCCAGCAGTGAGGGACAGCATTTCACAGATACGCAGTATTTT.